These 21 T cell receptor beta chains share one sample of origin, sequenced in a study of beta chain features in type 1 diabetes. TCRB transcripts that were expressed got sequenced, as all of the isolated RNA had been reverse transcribed. TCRdb's table, derived via immunoSEQ multiplex PCR, lists solely in-frame clones and lacks some. The sample contains 150,000 to 180,000 clones, 11% of which appear only once. Input material: central memory CD4+ T cells from blood. The receptors were sampled from a man younger than 35 in good health.

The chain couples TRBV5-1 to TRBJ2-3; 8 nucleotides match TRBD2. This CDR3 has 16 residues. The germline CDR1 and CDR2 sequences are SGHRS and YFSETQ. The V and J ends lost 0 bases and 4 bases, in that order; junction bases with no gene match: 7. The CDR3 DNA reads TGCGCCAGCAGCTTGGAGTCTAGCGGGTCGGCAGATACGCAGTATTTT. Its protein is CASSLESSGSADTQYF.

This clone has at least ten counts. The J gene is TRBJ2-3, the V gene TRBV29-1; D unresolved. This CDR3 contains 11 residues. Germline V gene lookup returns CDR1 SQVTM and CDR2 ANQGSEA. Trimming took off 1 base at V and 9 bases at J, with 8 bases between the two ends. The CDR3 sequence: CSVEGWITQYF. For the CDR3, the DNA is TGCAGCGTTGAAGGATGGATCACGCAGTATTTT.

This clone was detected a few times. The chain uses TRBV28 and TRBJ2-5; D call uncertain. CDR1 and CDR2 from the germline V gene are MDHEN and SYDVKM. The V gene lost 8 bases and the J gene lost 5 bases, with 18 bases spanning the gap. This CDR3 is built from 14 residues. The DNA of the CDR3 is TGTGCCAGCTGGGGTAACCCAAAGAGGGAGACCCAGTACTTC. This encodes CASWGNPKRETQYF.

This clone turned up a few times. The chain combines TRBV7-7 with TRBJ2-7, with D perhaps matching TRBD2 (5 bases). Trimming took off 5 bases at V and 6 bases at J, with 14 bases between the two ends. The CDR3 is 13 amino acids. The germline V gene has CDR1 SSHAT and CDR2 FNYEAQ (reference sequence). Here the CDR3 DNA reads TGTGCCAGCAGCCCCCAGCTGAGCGGCGAGCAGTACTTC. This translates into CASSPQLSGEQYF.

This clone has more than one count but fewer than ten. The chain couples TRBV18 to TRBJ1-5; D is unclear. Germline V gene lookup returns CDR1 KGHSH and CDR2 LQKENI. The CDR3 has 14 amino acids. Trimming left V 3 bases short and J 6 bases short, with 12 bases between. The CDR3 loop reads CASSPLAVGQPQHF. In DNA, the CDR3 is TGTGCCAGCTCACCTTTGGCAGTCGGTCAGCCCCAGCATTTT.

This clone turned up a few times. This rearrangement joins TRBV5-1 to TRBJ2-2, with 9 bases fitting TRBD1. J lost 5 bases, V lost 2 bases, and 4 bases had no gene match. Germline CDR1 reads SGHRS; CDR2 reads YFSETQ. The CDR3 contains 15 residues. The CDR3 sequence: CASSFAGQGTGELFF. DNA for the CDR3: TGCGCCAGCAGCTTCGCGGGACAGGGAACCGGGGAGCTGTTTTTT.

The table lists this clone with many counts. This chain links TRBV29-1 with TRBJ2-4; TRBD1 agrees at 10 bases. V shed 7 bases and J 6 bases; nucleotides not matched to a gene: 6. The CDR3 extends over 13 amino acids. The V gene's germline CDR1 is SQVTM and CDR2 ANQGSEA. The CDR3 loop is CSAWDRGRNIQYF. As DNA, the CDR3 is TGCAGCGCCTGGGACAGGGGAAGAAACATTCAGTACTTC.

The gene calls are TRBV7-3 and TRBJ1-2, with D tentatively TRBD1 (6 bases). The germline CDR1 and CDR2 sequences are SGHTA and FQGTGA. The CDR3 runs 14 residues. The ends were cut back, 5 bases at V and 6 bases at J, with 16 bases in the middle. Here the CDR3 reads CASSKNEGHNGYTF. The CDR3 DNA is TGTGCCAGCAGCAAAAACGAGGGACACAATGGCTACACCTTC. The full variable domain, with the rest looked up from reference TRBV7-3 and TRBJ1-2, is GAGVSQTPSNKVTEKGKYVELRCDPISGHTALYWYRQSLGQGPEFLIYFQGTGAADDSGLPNDRFFAVRPEGSVSTLKIQRTERGDSAVYLCASSKNEGHNGYTFGSGTRLTVV.

The chain joins TRBV14 to TRBJ2-4, with D tentatively TRBD1 (6 bases). Germline CDR1 SGHDN, CDR2 FVKESK. The CDR3 is 16 residues long. V lost 4 bases, J lost 5 bases, and 18 bases lay in between. The CDR3 spells CASSPGTSARENIQYF. CDR3 bases: TGTGCCAGCAGCCCCGGGACATCCGCGAGGGAAAACATTCAGTACTTC.

This clone was counted a few times. The chain couples TRBV15 to TRBJ1-1; D unclear. The CDR3 has 15 amino acids. CDR1 is LNHNV, CDR2 YYDKDF, per germline (reference sequence). The germline V and J ends were trimmed by 0 bases and 1 base, with 9 bases remaining between them. The CDR3, as DNA: TGTGCCACCAGCAGAGACAGCCGACCGAACACTGAAGCTTTCTTT. This codes for CATSRDSRPNTEAFF.

V gene TRBV20-1 combines with J gene TRBJ1-2, with unresolved D. Germline CDR1 is DFQATT and CDR2 is SNEGSKA (reference sequence). Between the trimmed V and J ends, which lost 7 bases and 3 bases, there was a span of 9 bases. The CDR3 runs to 11 residues. CDR3 coding DNA: TGCAGTGGGGGAACAGACTATGGCTACACCTTC. The encoded protein is CSGGTDYGYTF.

This clone was recorded a few times. The chain carries TRBV14 and TRBJ1-2; 7 bases fit TRBD1. Unmatched junction bases numbered 2, after V lost 0 bases and J lost 4 bases. In germline, CDR1 is SGHDN, CDR2 FVKESK. The CDR3 is 14 amino acids. This chain's CDR3 is CASSQEGTVYGYTF. In DNA form, the CDR3 reads TGTGCCAGCAGCCAAGAAGGGACAGTCTATGGCTACACCTTC.

The J gene is TRBJ2-7, the V gene TRBV7-2; either TRBD1 or TRBD2 may fit D (5 bases each). This CDR3 spans 14 amino acids. Germline V gives CDR1 SGHTA, CDR2 FQGNSA. The V end was cut by 4 bases, the J end by 3 bases, with 13 bases between. CDR3 residues: CASSSAGTRYEQYF. CDR3 DNA sequence: TGTGCCAGCAGCTCCGCTGGGACCCGCTACGAGCAGTACTTC.

The rearrangement joins TRBV7-2 to TRBJ1-5; D is undetermined. Germline V gene lookup returns CDR1 SGHTA and CDR2 FQGNSA. V lost 2 bases and J lost 5, with 7 bases in between. This CDR3 region has 13 residues. The CDR3 DNA reads as TGTGCCAGCAGCTTAAATACAGATCAGCCCCAGCATTTT. It is translated as CASSLNTDQPQHF.

The sample holds many counts of this clone. This chain joins TRBV28 and TRBJ2-6; a weak D match, TRBD2 (8 bases). The V gene's germline CDR1 is MDHEN and CDR2 SYDVKM. This CDR3 spans 16 amino acids. V dropped 7 bases and J dropped 2 bases, with 15 bases sitting between them. The CDR3 is CASKGGGTAGANVLTF. DNA of the CDR3: TGTGCCAGCAAGGGCGGGGGGACAGCTGGGGCCAACGTCCTGACTTTC.

In this sample, this clone turned up a few times. J is TRBJ2-5 and V is TRBV18; perhaps TRBD1 as D (5 bases). Germline V lookup: CDR1 KGHSH, CDR2 LQKENI. The CDR3 loop spans 16 amino acids. V was clipped by 3 bases and J by 1 base, with 15 bases between them. In nucleotides, the CDR3 is TGTGCCAGCTCACCCCAGGCAGGACACGTCCAAGAGACCCAGTACTTC. Translating gives CASSPQAGHVQETQYF.

There are a few counts of this clone. V gene TRBV6-6 combines with J gene TRBJ2-1, with 7 bases that match TRBD2. Per the germline V gene, CDR1 is MNHNY and CDR2 is SVGAGI (reference sequence). This CDR3 is built from 14 residues. Trimming at V came to 2 bases and at J to 8 bases, leaving 6 bases not matched to a gene. The CDR3 region has the DNA TGTGCCAGCAGTTACAGACGGACTAGTCATGAGCAGTTCTTC. Translated: CASSYRRTSHEQFF.

The chain has TRBV5-1 and TRBJ2-3; D is possibly TRBD1 (6 bases). The V gene lost 1 base and the J gene lost 0 bases, with 9 bases spanning the gap. Per the germline V gene, CDR1 is SGHRS and CDR2 is YFSETQ. CDR3 length: 15 residues. The CDR3 DNA sequence: TGCGCCAGCAGCTTGCAGGGGACGAGCACAGATACGCAGTATTTT. Translating it yields CASSLQGTSTDTQYF.

This clone has at least ten counts. The chain carries TRBV28 and TRBJ1-2, with D possibly TRBD1 on 5 matching bases. Deletions cut 8 bases from V and 0 bases from J, with 10 bases between. The CDR3 covers 13 residues. Germline loops: CDR1 MDHEN, CDR2 SYDVKM. The CDR3 DNA reads TGTGCCAGCGGGTACAGGACTAACTATGGCTACACCTTC. Translation gives CASGYRTNYGYTF.

This clone was seen a handful of times. The chain carries TRBV10-3 and TRBJ2-7; perhaps TRBD2 as D (5 bases). Germline CDR1 ENHRY, CDR2 SYGVKD. The CDR3 spans 15 residues. The V end was cut by 11 bases, the J end by 0 bases, with 20 bases between. The CDR3 is CASTGERGLSYEQYF. CDR3 nucleotide sequence: TGTGCCTCGACCGGGGAGCGAGGGCTCTCCTACGAGCAGTACTTC.

This chain joins TRBV4-2 and TRBJ1-4; D gene unclear. The CDR3 length is 11 residues. Between the trimmed V and J ends, which lost 4 bases and 8 bases, there was a span of 5 bases. Germline CDR1 is LGHNA and CDR2 is YNFKEQ. The CDR3 DNA reads as TGTGCCAGCAGCCCCGGGGAAAAACTGTTTTTT. Protein product: CASSPGEKLFF.